This T cell receptor (beta chain) was obtained from a study of T cells in Graves' hyperthyroidism and ophthalmopathy. A patient was excluded if there was uncontrolled infection, other autoimmune disease, pregnancy or lactation. Ahead of any ophthalmopathy symptoms, the blood sample was obtained at the first diagnosis of hyperthyroidism. TCR beta CDR3 regions were amplified from RNA transcripts. A set of HTBI primers served as the primers for a first-round RT-PCR of the TCR CDR3. A single record per CDR3 protein comes from TCRdb applying MiXCR to the multiplex PCR reads. The table includes 250,000 to 300,000 distinct CDR3 sequences, less than 15% detected once. This clonotype was counted many times. The receptor was isolated from a woman aged 30 to 39 with Graves' hyperthyroidism that later progressed to Graves' ophthalmopathy. The specimen sequenced was blood.

DNA of the CDR3: TGTGCCAGCAGTGAAAGGGGGCGGGAGACCCAGTACTTC. This translates into CASSERGRETQYF. The chain links TRBV6-1 to TRBJ2-5, with TRBD1 matching 7 bases. CDR1 and CDR2 (germline): MNHNS, SASEGT. The CDR3 contains 13 residues. V was clipped by 2 bases and J by 5 bases; unmatched bases: 2.